The 28 T cell receptor beta chains below were found in one sample sequenced in a study of blood T cell repertoires in COVID-19. Using immunoSEQ multiplex PCR, the repertoire was profiled, and TCRdb retains in-frame clones only, with some absent. This table holds 150,000 or so clones, roughly 85% found once. Sequencing used peripheral blood. These receptors were obtained from a human donor in a cohort sampled during active COVID-19.

This clone was found once. This chain joins TRBV5-6 and TRBJ2-1; 10 positions agree with TRBD2. The CDR3 has 19 residues. Trimming cost V 0 bases and J 2 bases; bases outside gene matches: 11. Germline CDR1 and CDR2: SGHDT and YYEEEE. The CDR3 region is CASSLDWTSGPITYNEQFF. Written as DNA, the CDR3 is TGTGCCAGCAGCTTGGATTGGACTAGCGGTCCAATTACCTACAATGAGCAGTTCTTC.

The chain carries TRBV10-3 and TRBJ2-7; possible D gene TRBD1, 5 bases. Germline V CDR1 and CDR2: ENHRY, SYGVKD. The CDR3 length is 15 residues. With 3 bases removed from V and 1 base from J, the gap between germline ends came to 13 bases. This chain's CDR3 is CAISEGAETSYEQYF. CDR3 nucleotides: TGTGCCATCAGTGAAGGGGCGGAAACATCCTACGAGCAGTACTTC.

The chain couples TRBV19 to TRBJ1-5; 10 bases agree with TRBD1. The J segment lost 7 bases and the V segment lost 3 bases, leaving 6 bases of the junction unmatched. The germline V gene encodes CDR1 LNHDA and CDR2 SQIVND (reference sequence). CDR3 length: 15 residues. The CDR3 region has the DNA TGTGCCAGTAGTATTATAGGGACAGGGGACCAGCCCCAGCATTTT. Its protein product is CASSIIGTGDQPQHF.

The chain is built from TRBV27 and TRBJ2-7; possible D gene TRBD1, 6 bases. Trimming stripped 10 bases from V and 3 bases from J, with 13 bases between. Germline V gene lookup returns CDR1 MNHEY and CDR2 SMNVEV (reference sequence). The CDR3 is 12 amino acids. The CDR3 here is CATRGHFYEQYF. CDR3 in DNA: TGTGCCACCCGGGGACATTTCTACGAGCAGTACTTC.

This clone was seen only once. The rearrangement links TRBV5-1 to TRBJ2-1; D gene uncertain. There are 15 residues in the CDR3. From germline, CDR1 is SGHRS and CDR2 YFSETQ. V lost 0 bases to trimming and J lost 0 bases, with 7 bases between them. This CDR3 is CASSLATSSYNEQFF. As DNA, the CDR3 is TGCGCCAGCAGCTTGGCAACCAGCTCCTACAATGAGCAGTTCTTC.

V gene TRBV3-1 (or the pseudogene TRBV3-2) combines with J gene TRBJ2-7, with TRBD2 matching over 7 bases. CDR3 size: 14 residues. Unmatched junction bases numbered 7, after V lost 1 base and J lost 7 bases. CDR1 and CDR2 (germline): LGHDT, YNNKEL (reference sequence). Written as DNA, the CDR3 is TGTGCCAGCAGCCAAGGGGGAGGGGCGTTTGAGCAGTACTTC. Its protein product is CASSQGGGAFEQYF.

The chain joins TRBV5-1 to TRBJ1-2; 9 positions agree with TRBD1. Unmatched junction bases numbered 15, after V lost 7 bases and J lost 5 bases. Germline-derived CDR1 and CDR2 are SGHRS and YFSETQ. CDR3 length: 16 residues. CDR3 residues: CASYRDRADFPYGYTF. CDR3 DNA: TGCGCCAGCTACCGGGACAGGGCTGATTTCCCGTATGGCTACACCTTC.

The chain is built from TRBV19 and TRBJ2-7, with 10 bases identical to TRBD2. The trim removed 2 bases at V and 4 bases at J, leaving 11 bases unmatched. In germline, CDR1 is LNHDA, CDR2 SQIVND (reference sequence). The CDR3 runs to 17 residues. CDR3 sequence reads: CASSIRSGLAGVYEQYF. CDR3 coding DNA: TGTGCCAGTAGTATAAGATCTGGGCTAGCGGGAGTGTACGAGCAGTACTTC.

Only a few counts were recorded for this clone. This rearrangement joins TRBV28 to TRBJ1-1; the D gene is possibly TRBD1 (5 bases). This CDR3 has 15 residues. The V and J ends lost 3 bases and 3 bases respectively, with 14 bases between them. Germline V gives CDR1 MDHEN, CDR2 SYDVKM. The CDR3 here is CASSFTLRGDTEAFF. CDR3 nucleotide sequence: TGTGCCAGCAGTTTTACCCTCCGGGGGGACACTGAAGCTTTCTTT.

The gene calls are TRBV19 and TRBJ2-7; possibly TRBD2 for D (6 bases). Germline CDR1 reads LNHDA; CDR2 reads SQIVND (reference sequence). The CDR3 spans 11 residues. V was pared by 9 bases and J by 4 bases, with 10 bases between. The CDR3: CASRGLYEQYF. DNA for the CDR3: TGTGCCAGCCGGGGGTTATACGAGCAGTACTTC.

The rearrangement links TRBV30 to TRBJ1-1, with D possibly matching TRBD1 (5 bases). Germline V CDR1 and CDR2: GTSNPN, SVGIG (reference sequence). There are 14 residues in the CDR3. Trimming shortened V by 4 bases and J by 0 bases, and 12 bases separated the two germline ends. The CDR3 DNA is TGTGCCTGGACCCGGACATCGATGAACACTGAAGCTTTCTTT. Residues: CAWTRTSMNTEAFF.

The rearrangement links TRBV21-1 to TRBJ1-6; the table calls TRBD1, which could not be checked here. TRBV21-1 represents a pseudogene. The CDR3 is 19 amino acids. The CDR3, as DNA: TGTGCCAGCAGCGCGGACAGCTTTCGGGGAAGCTCCTATAATTCACCCCTCCACTTT. The encoded protein is CASSADSFRGSSYNSPLHF.

J is TRBJ2-7 and V is TRBV28; tentative D call: TRBD2 (5 bases). Germline V gives CDR1 MDHEN, CDR2 SYDVKM. Trimming took 7 bases from V and 3 from J, leaving 16 bases between them. The length of the CDR3 is 14 residues. The CDR3 DNA reads as TGTGCCAGCACGGACTCTCGACTTTTCTACGAGCAGTACTTC. It translates to CASTDSRLFYEQYF.

The chain joins TRBV7-8 to TRBJ2-7; TRBD1 matches at 7 bases. This CDR3 comprises 13 residues. CDR1 SGHVS and CDR2 FQNEAQ come from the germline V gene. J gave up 6 bases and V 5 bases, and 7 bases lay outside the gene matches. The CDR3 sequence is CASSLGTVTEQYF. Written as DNA, the CDR3 is TGTGCCAGCAGCCTAGGGACAGTAACCGAGCAGTACTTC.

The table lists this clone with a few counts. This chain uses TRBV4-3 with TRBJ2-7, with TRBD1 as a possible D gene (6 bases). Germline CDR1 LGHNA, CDR2 YSLEER. Trimming shortened V by 0 bases and J by 3 bases, and 15 bases separated the two germline ends. CDR3 length: 16 amino acids. The CDR3 coding sequence is TGCGCCAGCAGCCAAGAATTGGGACAAACAGTCTACGAGCAGTACTTC. Translation gives CASSQELGQTVYEQYF.

This chain connects TRBV11-3 to TRBJ1-1; the D is unclear. Germline V gene sequence: CDR1 SGHNT, CDR2 YENEEA. This CDR3 contains 16 residues. V lost 1 base, J lost 0 bases, and 12 bases lay in between. DNA for the CDR3: TGTGCCAGCAGCTTAGCGGGTGGTACAATGAACACTGAAGCTTTCTTT. It translates to CASSLAGGTMNTEAFF. The variable domain in full, completed from reference TRBV11-3 and TRBJ1-1, reads EAGVVQSPRYKIIEKKQPVAFWCNPISGHNTLYWYLQNLGQGPELLIRYENEEAVDDSQLPKDRFSAERLKGVDSTLKIQPAELGDSAVYLCASSLAGGTMNTEAFFGQGTRLTVV.

V is TRBV30 and J is TRBJ2-1; 7 bases map to TRBD1. This CDR3 contains 12 residues. The V segment lost 3 bases and the J segment 11 bases; nucleotides outside the gene matches: 7. The germline CDR1 and CDR2 sequences are GTSNPN and SVGIG (reference sequence). As DNA, the CDR3 is TGTGCCTGGAGCGTTGACAGGGAAAAGCAGTTCTTC. Protein sequence: CAWSVDREKQFF.

CDR3 region: CASGYGGGTYEQYF. The DNA for the CDR3 is TGTGCAAGCGGATATGGGGGAGGAACCTACGAGCAGTACTTC. The V gene is TRBV16, the J gene TRBJ2-7, with D tentatively TRBD2 (6 bases). The germline V gene has CDR1 KGHSY and CDR2 FQNENV. This CDR3 has 14 amino acids.

The chain recombines TRBV25-1 with TRBJ1-5, with 9 bases lining up with TRBD1. V shed 4 bases and J 9 bases; nucleotides not matched to a gene: 1. The CDR3 runs to 12 residues. Germline V CDR1 and CDR2: MGHDK, SYGVNS. CDR3 sequence (DNA): TGTGCCAGCAGTGGGACAGGGGTGCCCCAGCATTTT. Its translation: CASSGTGVPQHF.

V usage is TRBV14 and J usage is TRBJ1-6, with a tentative D call TRBD1 (6 bases). Per the germline V gene, CDR1 is SGHDN and CDR2 is FVKESK. This CDR3 is built from 14 residues. The V and J ends lost 2 bases and 10 bases respectively, with 12 bases between them. The DNA for the CDR3 is TGTGCCAGCAGCCAAAGCACAGGGTACTCACCCCTCCACTTT. Translation gives CASSQSTGYSPLHF.

The rearrangement joins TRBV6-2 or TRBV6-3 to TRBJ2-7, with D tentatively TRBD1 (6 bases). The CDR3 has 12 amino acids. The germline V gene has CDR1 MNHEY and CDR2 SVGEGT. The germline V and J ends were trimmed by 2 bases and 10 bases, with 12 bases remaining between them. The CDR3: CASSYLGQGQYF. Here the CDR3 DNA reads TGTGCCAGCAGTTACCTGGGACAAGGACAGTACTTC.

The chain uses TRBV19 and TRBJ1-2, with TRBD1 identical over 7 bases. Germline V gives CDR1 LNHDA, CDR2 SQIVND (reference sequence). V shed 1 base and J 4 bases; nucleotides not matched to a gene: 6. The CDR3 contains 15 residues. CDR3 in DNA: TGTGCCAGTAGTATAGCCCTCCGGGACAGCTATGGCTACACCTTC. Translation gives CASSIALRDSYGYTF.

J is TRBJ2-1 and V is TRBV19; 7 nucleotides match TRBD2. This CDR3 has 14 residues. V was clipped by 1 base and J by 8 bases; unmatched bases: 5. CDR1 is LNHDA, CDR2 SQIVND, per germline (reference sequence). The CDR3 DNA follows: TGTGCCAGTAGTATAGCGGGGGGTAAGGATGAGCAGTTCTTC. It is translated as CASSIAGGKDEQFF.

The chain combines TRBV29-1 with TRBJ1-6; TRBD1 might be the D (6 bases). CDR3 size: 13 residues. V was pared by 5 bases and J by 13 bases, with 18 bases between. CDR1 is SQVTM, CDR2 ANQGSEA, per germline. The CDR3 loop reads CSVSQGSTDPLHF. CDR3 DNA: TGCAGCGTTTCACAGGGCTCAACGGACCCCCTCCACTTT.

The chain links TRBV7-6 to TRBJ1-5, with 7 bases aligning to TRBD1. The CDR3 contains 15 residues. V lost 5 bases to trimming and J lost 4 bases; unmatched junction nucleotides: 8. The germline gives CDR1 SGHVS, CDR2 FNYEAQ. CDR3 sequence: CASSPGGQPNQPQHF. The DNA of the CDR3 is TGTGCCAGCAGCCCAGGGGGGCAGCCTAATCAGCCCCAGCATTTT.

The chain couples TRBV3-1 (or the pseudogene TRBV3-2) to TRBJ2-7; 9 nucleotides agree with TRBD2. The CDR3 sequence is 13 residues long. V lost 7 bases to trimming and J lost 1 base; unmatched junction nucleotides: 2. Germline values: CDR1 LGHDT, CDR2 YNNKEL (reference sequence). The CDR3 is CASTLAGSYEQYF. CDR3 nucleotide sequence: TGTGCCAGCACTCTAGCGGGGTCCTACGAGCAGTACTTC.

The chain has TRBV9 and TRBJ2-3, with D perhaps TRBD1 (5 bases). This CDR3 comprises 15 residues. CDR1 SGDLS and CDR2 YYNGEE come from the germline V gene. Trimming cost V 4 bases and J 2 bases, with 14 bases left between them. CDR3: CASSLTPRVTDTQYF. The CDR3 coding sequence is TGTGCCAGCAGCCTAACTCCCAGGGTCACAGATACGCAGTATTTT.

The sample holds a few counts of this clone. The J gene is TRBJ2-2, the V gene TRBV24-1; 8 bases line up with TRBD2. CDR3 length: 14 residues. Germline CDR1 and CDR2: KGHDR and SFDVKD. J gave up 2 bases and V 9 bases, and 4 bases lay outside the gene matches. CDR3 protein: CATERGQNTGELFF. In DNA form, the CDR3 reads TGTGCCACCGAGCGGGGGCAAAACACCGGGGAGCTGTTTTTT.